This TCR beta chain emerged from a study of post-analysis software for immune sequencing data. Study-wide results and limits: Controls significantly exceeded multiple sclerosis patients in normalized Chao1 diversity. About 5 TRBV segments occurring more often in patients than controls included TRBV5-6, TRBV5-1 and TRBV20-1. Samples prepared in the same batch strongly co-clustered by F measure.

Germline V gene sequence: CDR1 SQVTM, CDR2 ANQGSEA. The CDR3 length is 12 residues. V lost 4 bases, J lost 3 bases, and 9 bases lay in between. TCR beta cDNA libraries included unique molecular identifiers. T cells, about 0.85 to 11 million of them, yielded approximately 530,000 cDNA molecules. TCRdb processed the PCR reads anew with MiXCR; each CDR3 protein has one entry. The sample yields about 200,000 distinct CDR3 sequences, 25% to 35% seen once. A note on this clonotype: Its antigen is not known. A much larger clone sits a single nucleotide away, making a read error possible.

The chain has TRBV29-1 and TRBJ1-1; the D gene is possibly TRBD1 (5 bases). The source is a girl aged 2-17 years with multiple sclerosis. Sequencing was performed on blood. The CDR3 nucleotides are TGCAGCGTTGGTCTGGGGGACACTGAAGCTTTCTTT. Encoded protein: CSVGLGDTEAFF.